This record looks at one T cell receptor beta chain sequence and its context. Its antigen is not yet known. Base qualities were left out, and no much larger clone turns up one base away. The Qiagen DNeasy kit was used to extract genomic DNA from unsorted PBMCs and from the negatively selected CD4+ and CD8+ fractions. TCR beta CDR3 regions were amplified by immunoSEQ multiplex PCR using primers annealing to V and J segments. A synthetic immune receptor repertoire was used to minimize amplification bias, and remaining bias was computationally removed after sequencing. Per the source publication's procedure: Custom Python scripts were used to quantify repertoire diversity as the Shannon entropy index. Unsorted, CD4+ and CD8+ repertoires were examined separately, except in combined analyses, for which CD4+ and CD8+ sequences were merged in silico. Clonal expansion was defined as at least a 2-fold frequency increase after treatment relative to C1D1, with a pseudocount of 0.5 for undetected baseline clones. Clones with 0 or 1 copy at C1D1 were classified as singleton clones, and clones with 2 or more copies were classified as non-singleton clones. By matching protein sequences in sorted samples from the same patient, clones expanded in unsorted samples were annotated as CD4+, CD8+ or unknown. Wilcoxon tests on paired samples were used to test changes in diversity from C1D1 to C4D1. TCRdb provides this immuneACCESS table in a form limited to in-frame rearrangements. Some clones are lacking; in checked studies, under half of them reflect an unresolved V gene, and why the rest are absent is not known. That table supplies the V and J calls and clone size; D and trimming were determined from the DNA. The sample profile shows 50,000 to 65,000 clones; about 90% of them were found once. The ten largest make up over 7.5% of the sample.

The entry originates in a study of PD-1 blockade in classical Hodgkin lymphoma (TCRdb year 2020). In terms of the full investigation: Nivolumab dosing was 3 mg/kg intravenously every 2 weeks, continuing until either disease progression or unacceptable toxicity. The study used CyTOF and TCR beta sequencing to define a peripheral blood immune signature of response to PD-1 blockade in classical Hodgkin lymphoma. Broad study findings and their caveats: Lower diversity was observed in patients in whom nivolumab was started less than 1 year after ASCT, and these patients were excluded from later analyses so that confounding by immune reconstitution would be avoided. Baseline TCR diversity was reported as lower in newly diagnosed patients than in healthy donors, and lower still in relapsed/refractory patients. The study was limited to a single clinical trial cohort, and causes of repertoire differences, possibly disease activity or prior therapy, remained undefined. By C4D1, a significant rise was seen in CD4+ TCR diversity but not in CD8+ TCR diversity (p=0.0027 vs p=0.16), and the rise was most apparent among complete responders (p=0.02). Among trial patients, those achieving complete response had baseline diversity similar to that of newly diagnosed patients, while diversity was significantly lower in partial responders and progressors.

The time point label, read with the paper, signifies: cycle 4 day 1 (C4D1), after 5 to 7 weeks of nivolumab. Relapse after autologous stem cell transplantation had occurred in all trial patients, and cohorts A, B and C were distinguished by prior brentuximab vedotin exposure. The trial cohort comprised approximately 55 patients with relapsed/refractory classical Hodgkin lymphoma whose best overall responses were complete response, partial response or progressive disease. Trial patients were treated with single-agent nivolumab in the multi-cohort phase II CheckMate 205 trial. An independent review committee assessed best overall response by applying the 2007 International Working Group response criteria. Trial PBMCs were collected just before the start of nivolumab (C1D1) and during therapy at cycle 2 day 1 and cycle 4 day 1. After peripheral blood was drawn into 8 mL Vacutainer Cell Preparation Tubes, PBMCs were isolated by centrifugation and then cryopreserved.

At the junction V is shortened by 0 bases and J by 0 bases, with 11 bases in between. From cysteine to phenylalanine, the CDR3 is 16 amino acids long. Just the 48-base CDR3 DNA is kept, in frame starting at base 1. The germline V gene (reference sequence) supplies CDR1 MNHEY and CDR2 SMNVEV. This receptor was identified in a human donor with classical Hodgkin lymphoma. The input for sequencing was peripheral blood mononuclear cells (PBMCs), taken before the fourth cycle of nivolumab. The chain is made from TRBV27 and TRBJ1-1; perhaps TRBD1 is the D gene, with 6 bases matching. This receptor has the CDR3 CASSLSGAGVNTEAFF. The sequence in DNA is TGTGCCAGCAGTTTATCGGGGGCGGGGGTGAACACTGAAGCTTTCTTT.